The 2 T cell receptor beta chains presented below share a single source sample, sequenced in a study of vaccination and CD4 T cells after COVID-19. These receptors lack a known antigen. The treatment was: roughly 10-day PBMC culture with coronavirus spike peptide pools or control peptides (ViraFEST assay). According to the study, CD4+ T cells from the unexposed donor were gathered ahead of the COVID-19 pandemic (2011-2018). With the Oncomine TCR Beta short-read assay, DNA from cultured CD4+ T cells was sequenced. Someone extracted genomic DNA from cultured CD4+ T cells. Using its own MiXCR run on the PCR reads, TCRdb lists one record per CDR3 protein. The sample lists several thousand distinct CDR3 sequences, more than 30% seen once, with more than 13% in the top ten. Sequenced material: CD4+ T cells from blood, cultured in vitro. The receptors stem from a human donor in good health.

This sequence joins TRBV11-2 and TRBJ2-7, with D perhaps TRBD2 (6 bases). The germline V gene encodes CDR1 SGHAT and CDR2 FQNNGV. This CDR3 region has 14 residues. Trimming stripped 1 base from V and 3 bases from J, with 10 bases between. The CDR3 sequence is CASSLVGGVYEQYF. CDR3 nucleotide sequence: TGTGCCAGCAGCTTAGTGGGAGGCGTCTACGAGCAGTACTTC. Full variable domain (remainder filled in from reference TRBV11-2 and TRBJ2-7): EAGVAQSPRYKIIEKRQSVAFWCNPISGHATLYWYQQILGQGPKLLIQFQNNGVVDDSQLPKDRFSAERLKGVDSTLKIQPAKLEDSAVYLCASSLVGGVYEQYFGPGTRLTVT.

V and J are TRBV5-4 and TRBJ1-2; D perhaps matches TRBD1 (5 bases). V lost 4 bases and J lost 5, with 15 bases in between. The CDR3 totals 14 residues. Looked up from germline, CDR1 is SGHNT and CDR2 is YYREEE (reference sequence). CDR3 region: CASSPGLEMYGYTF. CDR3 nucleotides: TGTGCCAGCAGCCCGGGACTGGAGATGTATGGCTACACCTTC.